One sample yielded the 31 T cell receptor beta chains listed below, sequenced in a study of post-analysis software for immune sequencing data. General study points: Higher frequency in patients than in controls was seen for about five TRBV segments, with TRBV5-6, TRBV5-1 and TRBV20-1 among them.

Unique molecular identifiers had been added to the TCR beta cDNA libraries. Each CDR3 protein is one row after TCRdb ran MiXCR on the PCR reads. This table holds more than 500,000 distinct CDR3 sequences, approximately 34% found once. For these receptors, no antigen is known. Sequences were obtained from blood. These receptors all come from a girl aged 2-17 years with multiple sclerosis.

This sequence joins TRBV29-1 and TRBJ1-1, with D perhaps matching TRBD1 (6 bases). The germline V and J ends were trimmed by 0 bases and 0 bases, with 11 bases remaining between them. The CDR3 has 15 residues. The V gene's germline CDR1 is SQVTM and CDR2 ANQGSEA. The CDR3: CSVEDLTGMNTEAFF. The CDR3 nucleotides read TGCAGCGTTGAAGATCTTACAGGGATGAACACTGAAGCTTTCTTT.

The V call is TRBV6-1, the J call TRBJ1-1; 7 nucleotides align to TRBD1. CDR1 is MNHNS, CDR2 SASEGT, per germline. With 3 bases clipped from V and 3 bases from J, the junction kept 4 bases outside the gene matches. This CDR3 contains 14 residues. CDR3 sequence: CASSETGSHTEAFF. The DNA of the CDR3 is TGTGCCAGCAGTGAGACAGGGTCCCACACTGAAGCTTTCTTT.

In this sample, this clonotype turned up a few times. The V call is TRBV29-1, the J call TRBJ1-1; 9 bases line up with TRBD1. The CDR3 loop spans 14 amino acids. V lost 4 bases, J lost 4 bases, and 7 bases stayed unmatched. CDR1 and CDR2 (germline): SQVTM, ANQGSEA. In nucleotides, the CDR3 is TGCAGCGTTGCCGGGACAGGGAGTTTCACTGAAGCTTTCTTT. Translated, it gives CSVAGTGSFTEAFF.

This clonotype was seen many times. The rearrangement links TRBV7-3 to TRBJ2-3; D unclear. The V gene's germline CDR1 is SGHTA and CDR2 FQGTGA. Trimming left V 1 base short and J 4 bases short, with 9 bases between. The CDR3 covers 14 residues. CDR3 sequence (DNA): TGTGCCAGCAGCTTAAACGGGCGGTCAGATACGCAGTATTTT. Protein product: CASSLNGRSDTQYF. The whole variable domain, filled in from reference TRBV7-3 and TRBJ2-3, reads GAGVSQTPSNKVTEKGKYVELRCDPISGHTALYWYRQSLGQGPEFLIYFQGTGAADDSGLPNDRFFAVRPEGSVSTLKIQRTERGDSAVYLCASSLNGRSDTQYFGPGTRLTVL.

Comments on this clonotype: A much more abundant neighbour one base away suggests this may be a read error. The chain uses TRBV20-1 and TRBJ2-7, with 8 bases that match TRBD1. This CDR3 has 14 amino acids. Germline CDR1 and CDR2: DFQATT and SNEGSKA (reference sequence). After removal of 5 bases from V and 4 bases from J, the junction contained 10 bases not matched to a gene. The CDR3 loop is CSAGSTGAYYEQYF. DNA of the CDR3: TGCAGTGCTGGATCGACAGGGGCATATTACGAGCAGTACTTC.

This clonotype was detected only a few times. The chain links TRBV4-2 to TRBJ1-5, with a possible D match to TRBD1 (5 bases). The germline CDR1 and CDR2 sequences are LGHNA and YNFKEQ. The CDR3 runs to 14 residues. V lost 5 bases, J lost 5 bases, and 13 bases lay in between. The CDR3 protein is CASSTRTTDQPQHF. The CDR3 bases are TGTGCCAGCAGCACACGGACGACAGATCAGCCCCAGCATTTT.

The chain is built from TRBV5-1 and TRBJ2-3; 9 positions match TRBD2. V was clipped by 2 bases and J by 0 bases; unmatched bases: 10. The CDR3 extends over 18 amino acids. CDR1 is SGHRS and CDR2 is YFSETQ in the germline V gene. In DNA, the CDR3 is TGCGCCAGCAGCTTTTTGTTTAGCGGGGGAGCTAGCACAGATACGCAGTATTTT. Translated, it gives CASSFLFSGGASTDTQYF.

The gene calls are TRBV12-3 or TRBV12-4 and TRBJ1-4; 9 bases align to TRBD1. The junction had 5 bases not matched to a gene; V was cut back by 6 bases and J by 6 bases. CDR3 size: 14 residues. CDR3 protein: CASSPRTGDEKLFF. CDR3 bases: TGTGCCAGCAGCCCTCGGACAGGGGATGAAAAACTGTTTTTT.

V is TRBV4-1 and J is TRBJ1-1; D possibly corresponds to TRBD1 (5 bases). V was shortened by 1 base and J by 0 bases, with 9 bases between the two germline ends. Per germline, CDR1 MGHRA and CDR2 YSYEKL. This CDR3 is 15 amino acids long. Here the CDR3 DNA reads TGCGCCAGCAGCCAAGGGCCAGGGTTGAACACTGAAGCTTTCTTT. Translation: CASSQGPGLNTEAFF.

This sequence joins TRBV29-1 and TRBJ2-1; D might be TRBD1 (6 bases). Looked up from germline, CDR1 is SQVTM and CDR2 is ANQGSEA. Trimming removed 1 base from V and 3 bases from J, with 10 bases in between. The CDR3 length is 14 residues. The CDR3 here is CSVEGEGGYNEQFF. The CDR3 DNA reads as TGCAGCGTTGAAGGTGAAGGGGGCTACAATGAGCAGTTCTTC.

The rearrangement uses TRBV20-1 and TRBJ2-5, with TRBD2 matching over 11 bases. Looked up from germline, CDR1 is DFQATT and CDR2 is SNEGSKA (reference sequence). Germline trimming cut 5 bases from V and 1 base from J; bases unmatched to any gene: 6. The CDR3 loop spans 15 amino acids. Here the CDR3 reads CSAPRLAGSQETQYF. The CDR3 nucleotides are TGCAGTGCTCCGCGACTAGCGGGATCCCAAGAGACCCAGTACTTC.

As for this clonotype: It may be a read error: a sequence one base away is much more abundant. The genes are TRBV29-1 and TRBJ2-1; no firm D call. From germline, CDR1 is SQVTM and CDR2 ANQGSEA. This CDR3 is built from 15 residues. This CDR3 reads CSVEGPVPSYSEQFF. The CDR3, as DNA: TGCAGCGTTGAAGGTCCCGTACCGTCCTACAGTGAGCAGTTCTTC.

The CDR3 region has the DNA TGTGCCATACAGGCCGGGACAGCGGGGACACCCCTCCACTTT. Translated, it gives CAIQAGTAGTPLHF. V usage is TRBV2 and J usage is TRBJ1-6, with 7 positions matching TRBD1. The CDR3 contains 14 residues. Losses at the gene ends were 10 bases for V and 11 bases for J; bases not matched to a gene: 14. CDR1 and CDR2 from the germline V gene are SNHLY and FYNNEI. The variable domain in full, with the rest retrieved from reference TRBV2 and TRBJ1-6, is EPEVTQTPSHQVTQMGQEVILRCVPISNHLYFYWYRQILGQKVEFLVSFYNNEISEKSEIFDDQFSVERPDGSNFTLKIRSTKLEDSAMYFCAIQAGTAGTPLHFGNGTRLTVT.

This clonotype turned up a few times. This CDR3 is CASSLWPSGGAPGYNEQFF. The CDR3 DNA sequence: TGTGCCAGCAGCTTATGGCCCAGCGGGGGGGCCCCCGGCTACAATGAGCAGTTCTTC. This chain uses TRBV7-6 with TRBJ2-1, with 10 bases fitting TRBD2. The J segment lost 3 bases and the V segment lost 2 bases, leaving 13 bases of the junction unmatched. CDR1 is SGHVS, CDR2 FNYEAQ, per germline. The CDR3 consists of 19 residues. The full variable domain, completed using reference TRBV7-6 and TRBJ2-1, is GAGVSQSPRYKVTKRGQDVALRCDPISGHVSLYWYRQALGQGPEFLTYFNYEAQQDKSGLPNDRFSAERPEGSISTLTIQRTEQRDSAMYRCASSLWPSGGAPGYNEQFFGPGTRLTVL.

This clonotype was seen a handful of times. V gene TRBV27 combines with J gene TRBJ1-2; 7 bases line up with TRBD1. The CDR3 has 13 residues. Trimming cost V 6 bases and J 7 bases; bases outside gene matches: 8. In germline, CDR1 is MNHEY, CDR2 SMNVEV (reference sequence). CDR3 loop: CASRPDRVSGYTF. CDR3 bases: TGTGCCAGCAGGCCCGACAGGGTTTCTGGCTACACCTTC.

This chain connects TRBV6-6 to TRBJ1-1, with 7 bases lining up with TRBD1. Germline loops: CDR1 MNHNY, CDR2 SVGAGI (reference sequence). Losses at the gene ends were 2 bases for V and 4 bases for J; bases not matched to a gene: 4. The CDR3 is 14 amino acids. The CDR3 bases are TGTGCCAGCAGTTACAGCGCAGGGGGCACTGAAGCTTTCTTT. Its translation is CASSYSAGGTEAFF.

This chain uses TRBV29-1 with TRBJ2-5; no firm D call. The CDR3 sequence is 11 residues long. Germline V gene sequence: CDR1 SQVTM, CDR2 ANQGSEA. V lost 5 bases to trimming and J lost 0 bases, with 4 bases between them. The CDR3 spells CSVMDQETQYF. In nucleotides, the CDR3 is TGCAGCGTTATGGACCAAGAGACCCAGTACTTC.

The genes are TRBV7-2 and TRBJ1-2, with D unresolved. In germline, CDR1 is SGHTA, CDR2 FQGNSA. This CDR3 has 10 residues. The germline V and J ends were trimmed by 5 bases and 6 bases, with 4 bases remaining between them. The CDR3 DNA is TGTGCCAGCAGCATGCATGGCTACACCTTC. This codes for CASSMHGYTF.

V usage is TRBV27 and J usage is TRBJ1-5, with D perhaps matching TRBD1 (5 bases). With 8 bases removed from V and 7 bases from J, the gap between germline ends came to 15 bases. The germline V gene has CDR1 MNHEY and CDR2 SMNVEV (reference sequence). CDR3 length equals 13 residues. The CDR3 DNA reads as TGTGCCAGCCGGGAGGGGAGTTTACAGCCCCAGCATTTT. Residues: CASREGSLQPQHF.

The rearrangement joins TRBV10-3 to TRBJ1-2; no clear D. CDR1 is ENHRY, CDR2 SYGVKD, per germline. This CDR3 has 16 amino acids. V dropped 6 bases and J dropped 2 bases, with 19 bases sitting between them. The CDR3 region is CAIRPGPGSWNYGYTF. Written as DNA, the CDR3 is TGTGCCATCAGACCTGGACCCGGGAGTTGGAACTATGGCTACACCTTC.

This clonotype was seen a handful of times. J is TRBJ2-5 and V is TRBV10-3; the match to TRBD2 covers 14 bases. The V segment lost 11 bases and the J segment 4 bases; nucleotides outside the gene matches: 12. Looked up from germline, CDR1 is ENHRY and CDR2 is SYGVKD. The CDR3 has 16 residues. CDR3 nucleotides: TGTGCCTCGACCAACGGACTAGCGGGGGGCTTAGAGACCCAGTACTTC. Protein sequence: CASTNGLAGGLETQYF.

The gene calls are TRBV12-3 or TRBV12-4 and TRBJ2-5; 9 nucleotides match TRBD2. This CDR3 is 16 amino acids long. The ends lost 1 base at V and 2 bases at J; junction bases unmatched: 5. CDR3 coding DNA: TGTGCCAGCAGTTTAGACCTAGCGGGATTACAAGAGACCCAGTACTTC. Translating it yields CASSLDLAGLQETQYF.

V gene TRBV20-1 combines with J gene TRBJ2-7, with 14 bases lining up with TRBD2. The germline CDR1 and CDR2 sequences are DFQATT and SNEGSKA (reference sequence). The J segment lost 2 bases and the V segment lost 3 bases, leaving 6 bases of the junction unmatched. The CDR3 consists of 16 residues. CDR3 region: CSASGTSGGGTYEQYF. The CDR3, as DNA: TGCAGTGCTAGCGGGACTAGCGGGGGCGGCACCTACGAGCAGTACTTC.

This clonotype was observed a handful of times. The V gene is TRBV5-8, the J gene TRBJ2-2, with 9 bases that match TRBD1. Germline CDR1 reads SGHTS; CDR2 reads YDEGEE. V was pared by 8 bases and J by 3 bases, with 8 bases of the junction left unmatched. This CDR3 has 15 amino acids. CDR3 region: CASLPGQGYTGELFF. The DNA of the CDR3 is TGTGCCAGTCTACCGGGACAGGGATACACCGGGGAGCTGTTTTTT.

This clonotype appeared many times. The V call is TRBV29-1, the J call TRBJ2-1; TRBD2 aligns across 9 bases. Germline CDR1 reads SQVTM; CDR2 reads ANQGSEA. The V and J ends lost 4 bases and 4 bases, in that order; junction bases with no gene match: 2. This CDR3 is built from 13 residues. CDR3 protein: CSVASGEYNEQFF. CDR3 nucleotide sequence: TGCAGCGTTGCTAGCGGGGAGTACAATGAGCAGTTCTTC.

This clonotype was observed a few times. The rearrangement links TRBV7-9 to TRBJ2-3; no reliable D call. There are 16 residues in the CDR3. Germline CDR1 reads SEHNR; CDR2 reads FQNEAQ (reference sequence). The germline V and J ends were trimmed by 5 bases and 2 bases, with 17 bases remaining between them. Here the CDR3 reads CASSVQISDFTDTQYF. CDR3 sequence (DNA): TGTGCCAGCAGCGTCCAGATCTCCGATTTCACAGATACGCAGTATTTT. The full variable domain, in which reference TRBV7-9 and TRBJ2-3 provide the parts outside the CDR3, is DTGVSQNPRHKITKRGQNVTFRCDPISEHNRLYWYRQTLGQGPEFLTYFQNEAQLEKSRLLSDRFSAERPKGSFSTLEIQRTEQGDSAMYLCASSVQISDFTDTQYFGPGTRLTVL.

V gene TRBV20-1 combines with J gene TRBJ2-5, with 8 bases identical to TRBD1. The CDR3 runs 16 residues. Germline V lookup: CDR1 DFQATT, CDR2 SNEGSKA (reference sequence). Unmatched junction bases numbered 11, after V lost 0 bases and J lost 5 bases. The CDR3 reads CSARDYTRGLVETQYF. CDR3 bases: TGCAGTGCTAGAGATTACACCAGGGGGCTGGTGGAGACCCAGTACTTC.

V gene TRBV4-2 combines with J gene TRBJ1-3; no clear D gene. The V end was cut by 0 bases, the J end by 0 bases, with 9 bases between. Germline CDR1 and CDR2: LGHNA and YNFKEQ. This CDR3 has 16 amino acids. CDR3 sequence: CASSQDRPVSGNTIYF. DNA for the CDR3: TGTGCCAGCAGCCAAGACCGGCCCGTCTCTGGAAACACCATATATTTT.

This clonotype was seen more than once but under ten times. The gene calls are TRBV6-6 and TRBJ1-2; D might be TRBD1 (6 bases). The germline gives CDR1 MNHNY, CDR2 SVGAGI (reference sequence). The CDR3 runs to 12 residues. Deletions cut 5 bases from V and 5 bases from J, with 9 bases between. CDR3 sequence: CASSGQTYGYTF. DNA for the CDR3: TGTGCCAGCAGTGGACAGACTTATGGCTACACCTTC.

This chain uses TRBV7-9 with TRBJ1-2; the D is unclear. The CDR3 is 13 amino acids. The V gene lost 5 bases and the J gene lost 3 bases, with 10 bases spanning the gap. Looked up from germline, CDR1 is SEHNR and CDR2 is FQNEAQ (reference sequence). This chain's CDR3 is CASSGLKDYGYTF. The CDR3 nucleotides are TGTGCCAGCAGCGGATTGAAGGACTATGGCTACACCTTC.

The chain has TRBV5-1 and TRBJ2-5, with D uncertain. This CDR3 has 13 amino acids. Trimming took 2 bases from V and 5 from J, leaving 10 bases between them. CDR1 and CDR2 (germline): SGHRS, YFSETQ. Here the CDR3 DNA reads TGCGCCAGCAGCTTAGCCGAGATGGAGACCCAGTACTTC. It translates to CASSLAEMETQYF.